This T cell receptor (beta chain) was recovered during a study of beta chain features in type 1 diabetes. Overall study results and limits: When VDJ junctions were examined, type 1 diabetes patients showed fewer insertions and more deletions. All four CD4+ subsets of Type 1 diabetes patients contained TCRB CDR3s that were moderately but significantly shorter. Although PCR might favor shorter templates, it would do so equally in patients and controls.

Isolated RNA was reverse transcribed in full, so expressed TCRB transcripts were sequenced. Here immunoSEQ multiplex PCR was the method, and the copy in TCRdb shows in-frame clones only, minus some. This table holds about 620,000 clones, about a sixth found once. Trimming took 0 bases from V and 4 from J, leaving 10 bases between them. Germline CDR1 and CDR2: SGHRS and YFSETQ. The CDR3 runs 14 residues. Notes on this clone: The antigen remains unidentified.

This rearrangement joins TRBV5-1 to TRBJ1-2; D is possibly TRBD1 (6 bases). Sequencing used naive CD4+ T cells from blood. This clonotype originated in a man younger than 35 in good health. The CDR3 nucleotides read TGCGCCAGCAGCTTGGAGGGACAAGTCTATGGCTACACCTTC. This gives the protein CASSLEGQVYGYTF.